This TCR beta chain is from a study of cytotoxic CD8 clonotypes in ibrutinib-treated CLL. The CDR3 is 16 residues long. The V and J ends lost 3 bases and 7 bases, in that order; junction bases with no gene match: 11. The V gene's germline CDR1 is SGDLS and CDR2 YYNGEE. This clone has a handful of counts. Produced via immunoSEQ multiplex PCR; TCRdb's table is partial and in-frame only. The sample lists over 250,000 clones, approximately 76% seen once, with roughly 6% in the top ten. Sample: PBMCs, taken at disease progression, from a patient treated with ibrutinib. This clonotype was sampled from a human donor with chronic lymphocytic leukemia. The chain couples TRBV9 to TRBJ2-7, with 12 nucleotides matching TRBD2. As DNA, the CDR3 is TGTGCCAGCAGCGCCCTGACTAGCGGGAGCTCGGGTGAGCAGTACTTC. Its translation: CASSALTSGSSGEQYF.